These T cell receptor beta chains were read from a single sample in a study of spatial heterogeneity in lung cancer. TCRdb re-called the 5' RACE reads through MiXCR, storing one row per CDR3 protein. Among about 82,000 distinct CDR3 sequences listed, roughly 13% were seen once. The sequences come from PBMCs, collected at surgery. The receptor source for this set is a male donor with early-stage non-small cell lung cancer. Each CDR3 is given with its conserved first and last residue. A D gene is named only where the DNA matches it firmly. Rows may omit the clone size; those that give it use once, few, many or a size class.

d_gene	v_gene	abundance	j_gene	CDR3aa	CDR3nt
-	TRBV6-5	few	TRBJ1-5	CASSSGDQPQHF	TGTGCCAGCAGTTCAGGGGACCAGCCCCAGCATTTT
TRBD2	TRBV20-1	-	TRBJ2-5	CSAQRGAYQETQYF	TGCAGTGCCCAGCGGGGAGCCTACCAAGAGACCCAGTACTTC
TRBD2	TRBV6-5	-	TRBJ2-5	CASTPSGSARQETQYF	TGTGCCAGCACCCCTAGCGGTTCTGCCAGGCAAGAGACCCAGTACTTC
-	TRBV2	-	TRBJ2-1	CASSGLRTENSYNEQFF	TGTGCCAGCAGTGGATTGCGAACAGAGAACTCCTACAATGAGCAGTTCTTC
-	TRBV12-3/TRBV12-4	-	TRBJ2-6	CASTNGTLFFSGANVLTF	TGTGCCAGCACCAACGGGACACTATTTTTCTCTGGGGCCAACGTCCTGACTTTC
-	TRBV19	few	TRBJ1-1	CASRWTDSGTEAFF	TGTGCCAGTAGGTGGACAGATTCGGGGACTGAAGCTTTCTTT
TRBD1	TRBV4-1	many	TRBJ2-2	CASSQDRTGDTGELFF	TGCGCCAGCAGCCAAGACAGGACAGGGGACACCGGGGAGCTGTTTTTT
-	TRBV5-6	-	TRBJ2-7	CASSLGPNYEQYF	TGTGCCAGCAGCTTGGGACCAAACTACGAGCAGTACTTC
TRBD2	TRBV7-9	-	TRBJ2-3	CASSLGTSVTDTQYF	TGTGCCAGCAGCTTAGGGACTAGCGTCACAGATACGCAGTATTTT
-	TRBV2	many	TRBJ1-2	CASSVGGERYGYTF	TGTGCCAGCAGTGTTGGAGGGGAGCGGTATGGCTACACCTTC
TRBD1	TRBV20-1	-	TRBJ1-5	CSARTGDQPQHF	TGCAGTGCTAGGACAGGGGATCAGCCCCAGCATTTT
-	TRBV11-2	few	TRBJ1-1	CASSLDQRAGDTEAFF	TGTGCCAGCAGCTTAGATCAGAGGGCCGGGGACACTGAAGCTTTCTTT
TRBD2	TRBV5-1	-	TRBJ2-1	CASSLDIKRGGGPEQFF	TGCGCCAGCAGCTTGGATATTAAGCGGGGGGGCGGTCCTGAGCAGTTCTTC